This T cell receptor beta chain was captured in a study of cytomegalovirus exposure and HLA in healthy donors. At the level of the study: Counted in an early data release were 65 million to 100 million unique TCRs from HLA-typed donors.

This clone has a handful of counts. Antigen: not known. The study, taken as a whole, reports: Of the V segments, some could not be distinguished, including TRBV6-2 and TRBV6-3, and were excluded. Earlier analysis looked at TCR beta V segments, and most were productive about 90% or about 30% of the time. Later, an analysis found that common viral pathogens appeared to be linked with several of the most significant clusters.

Primers for the PCR totalled 60 Vbeta and 13 Jbeta. Produced via immunoSEQ multiplex PCR; TCRdb's table is partial and in-frame only. This sample has under 200,000 clones, with 10% to 15% found just once. The V gene's germline CDR1 is SEHNR and CDR2 FQNEAQ (reference sequence). This CDR3 is 15 amino acids long. Unmatched junction bases numbered 12, after V lost 7 bases and J lost 6 bases. The rearrangement uses TRBV7-9 and TRBJ2-3; 8 bases are shared with TRBD1. This clonotype was obtained from a man in his fifties or sixties in good health and CMV-seropositive. The sequencing input was PBMCs. CDR3 bases: TGTGCCAGCACCAGGTGGGGGACAGGCCGGGATACGCAGTATTTT. It translates to CASTRWGTGRDTQYF.